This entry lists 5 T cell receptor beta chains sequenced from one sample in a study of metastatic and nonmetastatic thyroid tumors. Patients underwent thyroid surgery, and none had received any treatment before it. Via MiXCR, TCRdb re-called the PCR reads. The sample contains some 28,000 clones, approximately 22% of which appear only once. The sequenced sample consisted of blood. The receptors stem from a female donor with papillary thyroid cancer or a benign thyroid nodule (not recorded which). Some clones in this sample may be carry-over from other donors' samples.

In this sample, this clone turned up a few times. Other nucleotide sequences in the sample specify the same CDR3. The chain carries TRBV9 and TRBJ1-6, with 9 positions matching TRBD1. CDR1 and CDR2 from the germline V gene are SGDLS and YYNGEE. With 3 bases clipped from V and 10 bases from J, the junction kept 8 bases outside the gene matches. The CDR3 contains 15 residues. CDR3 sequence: CASSDRQGGNSPLHF. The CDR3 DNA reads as TGTGCCAGCAGCGACCGACAGGGGGGTAACTCACCCCTCCACTTT.

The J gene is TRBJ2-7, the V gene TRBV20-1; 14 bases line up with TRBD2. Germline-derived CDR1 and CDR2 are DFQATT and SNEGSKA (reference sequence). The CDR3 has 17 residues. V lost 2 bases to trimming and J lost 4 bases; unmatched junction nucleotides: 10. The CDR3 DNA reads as TGCAGTGCTAGACCGGGACTAGCGGGGGCCCGACTTTACGAGCAGTACTTC. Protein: CSARPGLAGARLYEQYF.

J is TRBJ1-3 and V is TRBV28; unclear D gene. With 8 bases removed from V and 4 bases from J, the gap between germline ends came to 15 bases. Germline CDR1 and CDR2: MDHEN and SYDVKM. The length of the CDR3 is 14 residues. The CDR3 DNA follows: TGTGCCAGCCGGGTCGGGGTAGTAGGAAACACCATATATTTT. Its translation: CASRVGVVGNTIYF.

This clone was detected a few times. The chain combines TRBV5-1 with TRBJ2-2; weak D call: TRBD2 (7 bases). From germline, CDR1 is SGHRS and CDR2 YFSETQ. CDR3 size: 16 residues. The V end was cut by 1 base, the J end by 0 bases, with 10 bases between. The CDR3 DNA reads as TGCGCCAGCAGCTTGAAGGGGGGGACGAACACCGGGGAGCTGTTTTTT. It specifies CASSLKGGTNTGELFF.

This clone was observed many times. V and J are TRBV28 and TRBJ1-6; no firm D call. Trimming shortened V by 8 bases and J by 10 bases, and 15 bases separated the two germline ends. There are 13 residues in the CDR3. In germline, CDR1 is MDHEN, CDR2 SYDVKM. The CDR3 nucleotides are TGTGCCAGCTGGGAAGGGTTAGGCTCACCCCTCCACTTT. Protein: CASWEGLGSPLHF.